This TCR beta chain was captured by sequencing in a study of PD-1 blockade in classical Hodgkin lymphoma. Overall study results and limits: Diversity similar to that of newly diagnosed patients was seen at baseline in complete responders. The study reported lower baseline TCR diversity in newly diagnosed patients than in healthy donors. It was CD4+ TCR diversity, not CD8+, that rose significantly by C4D1.

This CDR3 has 12 residues. The V gene lost 4 bases and the J gene lost 1 base, with 3 bases spanning the gap. Germline lookup yields CDR1 MNHNY and CDR2 SVGAGI (reference sequence). On this clone: The antigen remains unidentified.

The protocol was immunoSEQ multiplex PCR, while the TCRdb copy is restricted to in-frame clones and leaves out a portion. Of some 39,000 clones listed, 88% are singletons. There was relapse after autologous stem cell transplantation in every patient, and there was variation in brentuximab vedotin exposure. The TCR comes from a human donor with classical Hodgkin lymphoma. The material was peripheral blood mononuclear cells (PBMCs), obtained at baseline. The chain employs TRBV6-6 and TRBJ2-3; no clear D. In DNA form, the CDR3 reads TGTGCCAGCAGTTCCGGCACAGATACGCAGTATTTT. Its translation: CASSSGTDTQYF.